This T cell receptor (beta chain) comes out of a study of draining lymph node invasion in breast cancer. General study results and limits: A common Treg–Tconv clonal origin is suggested, not proven, by shared TCRs. Tconvs shared roughly 13-25% of Treg TCRs in each tissue.

In regard to this clonotype: Its cognate antigen is unknown.

TCRdb independently ran MiXCR on the bulk RNA-seq reads; one entry per CDR3 protein. The sample has about 810 distinct CDR3 sequences, about 70% seen once. The V gene end was trimmed by 4 bases and the J gene end by 1 base; junction bases not matched to a gene: 3. CDR3 length equals 14 residues. Germline CDR1 reads SGHTA; CDR2 reads FQGNSA. The CD4+ CD45RA- CD25- gate defined the sorted memory conventional CD4 T cells. Sequencing used sorted memory CD4+ effector T cells from the tumor. The chain carries TRBV7-2 and TRBJ2-7; 8 bases are a match to TRBD1. This clonotype was obtained from a female donor with luminal breast cancer. As DNA, the CDR3 is TGTGCCAGCAGCTACCGGACAGGGTCCTACGAGCAGTACTTC. It encodes CASSYRTGSYEQYF.